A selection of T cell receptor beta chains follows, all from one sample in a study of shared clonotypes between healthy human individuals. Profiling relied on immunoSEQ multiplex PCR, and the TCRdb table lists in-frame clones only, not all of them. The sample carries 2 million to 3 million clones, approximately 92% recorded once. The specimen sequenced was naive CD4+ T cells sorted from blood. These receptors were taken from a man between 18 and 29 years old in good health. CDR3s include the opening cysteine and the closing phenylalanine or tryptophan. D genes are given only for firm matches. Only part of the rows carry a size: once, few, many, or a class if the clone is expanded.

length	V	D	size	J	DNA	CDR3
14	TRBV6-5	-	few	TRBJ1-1	TGTGCCAGCAGTTACTCGAGGGGGAACACTGAAGCTTTCTTT	CASSYSRGNTEAFF
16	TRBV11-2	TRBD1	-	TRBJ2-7	TGTGCCAGCAGAGGCGAGGGGACAGGGTCTACCTACGAGCAGTACTTC	CASRGEGTGSTYEQYF
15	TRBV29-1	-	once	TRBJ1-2	TGCAGCGTTGAAGATCGTGGGGGCCGGGGGTATGGCTACACCTTC	CSVEDRGGRGYGYTF
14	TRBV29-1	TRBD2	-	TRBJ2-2	TGCAGCGCCAGGGGAGCGGGGGGCACCGGGGAGCTGTTTTTT	CSARGAGGTGELFF
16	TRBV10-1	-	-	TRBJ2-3	TGCGCCAGCAGTGAGTTGGTCAGCACCCCCGGAGATACGCAGTATTTT	CASSELVSTPGDTQYF
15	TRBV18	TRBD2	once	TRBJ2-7	TGTGCCAGCTCATCCTTAGCGGGAACCCAGATAGAGCAGTACTTC	CASSSLAGTQIEQYF
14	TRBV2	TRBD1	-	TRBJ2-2	TGTGCCAGCGAGGGCCCAGGGGGCACCGGGGAGCTGTTTTTT	CASEGPGGTGELFF
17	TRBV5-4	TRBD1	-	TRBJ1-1	TGTGCCAGCAGCTCAGGGGGGCAACCCCTCTGGAACACTGAAGCTTTCTTT	CASSSGGQPLWNTEAFF
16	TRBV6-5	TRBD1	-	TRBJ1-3	TGTGCCAGCAGTTTGGGACTTGACAGGGTTGGAAACACCATATATTTT	CASSLGLDRVGNTIYF
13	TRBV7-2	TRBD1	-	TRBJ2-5	TGTGCCAGCAGTGCAGGGGGTGCGGAGACCCAGTACTTC	CASSAGGAETQYF
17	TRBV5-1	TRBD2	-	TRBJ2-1	TGCGCCAGCAGCTTGGGACAGCTAGCGGGGTTTAACAATGAGCAGTTCTTC	CASSLGQLAGFNNEQFF
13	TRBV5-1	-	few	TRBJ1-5	TGCGCCAGCAGCTTCGACAGCAATCAGCCCCAGCATTTT	CASSFDSNQPQHF
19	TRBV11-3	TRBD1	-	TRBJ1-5	TGTGCCAGCAGCTTAGATAGACGGTGGGGGACAGCTAGCAATCAGCCCCAGCATTTT	CASSLDRRWGTASNQPQHF
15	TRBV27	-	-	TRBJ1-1	TGTGCCAGCAGTTTATCGTTGGACCGGAACACTGAAGCTTTCTTT	CASSLSLDRNTEAFF
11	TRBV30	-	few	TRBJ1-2	TGTGCCTGGATCCGCGGGATTGGCTACACCTTC	CAWIRGIGYTF
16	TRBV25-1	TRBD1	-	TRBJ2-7	TGTGCCAGCAGCCCTCCTGATCGGGACAGGGGCCACGAGCAGTACTTC	CASSPPDRDRGHEQYF
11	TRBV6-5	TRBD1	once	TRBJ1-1	TGTGCCAGCAGACAGGGGGCAGAAGCTTTCTTT	CASRQGAEAFF
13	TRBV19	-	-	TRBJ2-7	TGTGCCAGTAGTATAGGGTTGTCGGGCGAGCAGTACTTC	CASSIGLSGEQYF
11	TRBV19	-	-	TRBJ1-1	TGTGCCAGTAGTATGAACACTGAAGCTTTCTTT	CASSMNTEAFF
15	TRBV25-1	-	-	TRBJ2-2	TGTGCCAGCAGGCCAACTCAGGGGAACACCGGGGAGCTGTTTTTT	CASRPTQGNTGELFF
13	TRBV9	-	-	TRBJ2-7	TGTGCCAGCAGCCCCGAACCGGGGCACGAGCAGTACTTC	CASSPEPGHEQYF
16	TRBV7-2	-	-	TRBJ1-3	TGTGCCAGCAGCTTATTGGGCCACCCCTCTGGAAACACCATATATTTT	CASSLLGHPSGNTIYF